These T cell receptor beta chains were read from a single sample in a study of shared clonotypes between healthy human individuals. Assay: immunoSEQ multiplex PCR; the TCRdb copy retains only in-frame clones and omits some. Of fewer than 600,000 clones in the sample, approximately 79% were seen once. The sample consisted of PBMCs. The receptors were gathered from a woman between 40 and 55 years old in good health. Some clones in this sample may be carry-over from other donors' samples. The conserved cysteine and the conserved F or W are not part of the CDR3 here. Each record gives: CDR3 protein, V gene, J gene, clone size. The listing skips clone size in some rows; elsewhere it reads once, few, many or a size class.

ASSDRTGSYEQY,TRBV18,TRBJ2-7,.
ASSAGENTEAF,TRBV2,TRBJ1-1,.
ASSGGLAGAEETQY,TRBV4-2,TRBJ2-5,.
ASSQRASGTGELF,TRBV4-1,TRBJ2-2,once
ASSHLPGSLGRSPSTDTQY,TRBV14,TRBJ2-3,.
ATTRTGRGEAF,TRBV19,TRBJ1-1,.
ASSFAHPGQGYNEQF,TRBV5-1,TRBJ2-1,.
ASSLSWGPDTQY,TRBV18,TRBJ2-3,.
AWSVKGQGPQY,TRBV30,TRBJ2-3,.
ASRKVYQETQY,TRBV6-5,TRBJ2-5,.
AIVRGSGILYEQY,TRBV7-9,TRBJ2-7,.
ASTPDTGFTEAF,TRBV27,TRBJ1-1,.
SATESPTGELF,TRBV29-1,TRBJ2-2,.
ASSLKSWGTGELF,TRBV7-8,TRBJ2-2,.
SARPRGLDEQY,TRBV29-1,TRBJ2-7,.
ASSMGQSSNQPQH,TRBV19,TRBJ1-5,.
ASTSGTRLPYEQY,TRBV28,TRBJ2-7,.
ASSPRQGRVGTDTQY,TRBV5-1,TRBJ2-3,.
ASSYSGERANVLT,TRBV6-5,TRBJ2-6,.
ASSHLQGAGNQPQH,TRBV4-1,TRBJ1-5,.
ASIAGLNTEAF,TRBV28,TRBJ1-1,.
ASIPPGGSGNEQF,TRBV6-5,TRBJ2-1,.
ASSLGNNEQF,TRBV18,TRBJ2-1,.
ASSRPSGSSYNEQF,TRBV4-1,TRBJ2-1,.
ASNKGPAGEQY,TRBV6-6,TRBJ2-7,.
ASSKGQGTIGGASYEQY,TRBV21-1,TRBJ2-7,.
ASRRDAGSDEQY,TRBV5-4,TRBJ2-7,.
ASSYSYEQY,TRBV2,TRBJ2-7,.
AIQAGQGYEQY,TRBV2,TRBJ2-7,.
ASSLVPGTDTQY,TRBV5-1,TRBJ2-3,.
ASSLVGGGRNTIY,TRBV5-1,TRBJ1-3,.
ASSMVSGPGVDTQY,TRBV19,TRBJ2-3,once
ASSIGVVALGETQY,TRBV19,TRBJ2-5,once
ASSQESLGGWVYGYT,TRBV4-3,TRBJ1-2,.
SVGWDSNEKLF,TRBV29-1,TRBJ1-4,.
ASSLTGTEAF,TRBV28,TRBJ1-1,once
ASSSWTGDYGYT,TRBV19,TRBJ1-2,.
ASRRWGENTEAF,TRBV28,TRBJ1-1,many